In its sample, the clone carrying this T cell receptor beta chain was seen a few times. The data originate from a study of shared clonotypes between healthy human individuals. In germline, CDR1 is MNHNY, CDR2 SVGAGI (reference sequence). The V end was cut by 5 bases, the J end by 5 bases, with 13 bases between. The CDR3 runs 14 residues. CD45RA+ naive and CD45RA-negative memory subsets were separated from CD4+ cells. Measured with immunoSEQ multiplex PCR; TCRdb has only the in-frame clones, and not every one. The sample records roughly 760,000 clones, around 74% being singletons. The chain carries TRBV6-6 and TRBJ1-5, with D possibly being TRBD1 (6 bases). Sequencing was performed on memory CD4+ T cells sorted from blood. Subset here: CD45RA-negative fraction. The receptor was isolated from a woman under 40 in good health. CDR3: CASSHEGVYQPQHF. DNA of the CDR3: TGTGCCAGCAGTCACGAGGGGGTATATCAGCCCCAGCATTTT.